The 22 T cell receptor beta chains given below trace back to one sample, sequenced in a study of blood T cell repertoires in COVID-19. Here immunoSEQ multiplex PCR was the method, and the copy in TCRdb shows in-frame clones only, minus some. The sample includes about 190,000 clones, roughly 89% of them seen just once. The sample taken for sequencing was peripheral blood. These TCRs come from a man aged 50-60 years with acute or convalescent COVID-19.

V is TRBV28 and J is TRBJ2-1; TRBD2 agrees at 12 bases. The CDR3 is 14 residues long. V shed 6 bases and J 7 bases; nucleotides not matched to a gene: 4. From germline, CDR1 is MDHEN and CDR2 SYDVKM. CDR3: CASSGLAGWNEQFF. The CDR3 nucleotides read TGTGCCAGCAGCGGACTAGCGGGATGGAATGAGCAGTTCTTC. Using reference TRBV28 and TRBJ2-1 for the parts outside the CDR3, the full variable domain is DVKVTQSSRYLVKRTGEKVFLECVQDMDHENMFWYRQDPGLGLRLIYFSYDVKMKEKGDIPEGYSVSREKKERFSLILESASTNQTSMYLCASSGLAGWNEQFFGPGTRLTVL.

The gene calls are TRBV19 and TRBJ1-2; 8 nucleotides line up with TRBD1. The CDR3 contains 16 residues. In germline, CDR1 is LNHDA, CDR2 SQIVND (reference sequence). Losses at the gene ends were 5 bases for V and 2 bases for J; bases not matched to a gene: 10. CDR3 region: CASSSFFGQGNYGYTF. The DNA of the CDR3 is TGTGCCAGTAGTTCTTTCTTCGGACAGGGAAACTATGGCTACACCTTC. Supplemented by reference TRBV19 and TRBJ1-2, the full variable domain reads DGGITQSPKYLFRKEGQNVTLSCEQNLNHDAMYWYRQDPGQGLRLIYYSQIVNDFQKGDIAEGYSVSREKKESFPLTVTSAQKNPTAFYLCASSSFFGQGNYGYTFGSGTRLTVV.

The rearrangement links TRBV28 to TRBJ1-1; tentatively, D is TRBD1 (6 bases). The V end lost 3 bases, the J end lost 0 bases, and 8 bases lay between the germline ends. The CDR3 consists of 14 residues. Germline V CDR1 and CDR2: MDHEN, SYDVKM. The CDR3 loop reads CASSFGTLNTEAFF. CDR3 sequence (DNA): TGTGCCAGCAGTTTTGGGACACTGAACACTGAAGCTTTCTTT. Together with reference TRBV28 and TRBJ1-1, the CDR3 gives the full variable domain: DVKVTQSSRYLVKRTGEKVFLECVQDMDHENMFWYRQDPGLGLRLIYFSYDVKMKEKGDIPEGYSVSREKKERFSLILESASTNQTSMYLCASSFGTLNTEAFFGQGTRLTVV.

This chain joins TRBV11-2 and TRBJ2-7; D is perhaps TRBD1 (5 bases). CDR3 length: 14 residues. Germline V gene data show CDR1 as SGHAT and CDR2 as FQNNGV. V dropped 3 bases and J dropped 3 bases, with 12 bases sitting between them. In DNA, the CDR3 is TGTGCCAGCAGCTTGTGGCGGACAAACTACGAGCAGTACTTC. This sequence encodes CASSLWRTNYEQYF.

This chain links TRBV12-3 or TRBV12-4 with TRBJ1-1, with D possibly TRBD1 on 6 matching bases. V was shortened by 3 bases and J by 7 bases, with 12 bases between the two germline ends. The CDR3 has 13 residues. The CDR3 spells CASSLGSRGEAFF. CDR3 sequence (DNA): TGTGCCAGCAGTTTGGGGAGCAGGGGTGAAGCTTTCTTT.

The chain has TRBV18 and TRBJ1-6; D remains unclear. This CDR3 region has 17 residues. Looked up from germline, CDR1 is KGHSH and CDR2 is LQKENI. The V gene lost 6 bases and the J gene lost 0 bases, with 15 bases spanning the gap. As DNA, the CDR3 is TGTGCCAGCTCCCCAAACAGAGAAAGCTCCTATAATTCACCCCTCCACTTT. Protein product: CASSPNRESSYNSPLHF.

The V and J genes are TRBV14 and TRBJ2-3, with a tentative D call TRBD2 (6 bases). V was trimmed by 1 base and J by 0 bases, leaving 14 bases between them. Germline V gene data show CDR1 as SGHDN and CDR2 as FVKESK. The CDR3 extends over 17 amino acids. CDR3 protein: CASSQAGWSGSTDTQYF. The DNA for the CDR3 is TGTGCCAGCAGCCAAGCGGGGTGGAGCGGGAGCACAGATACGCAGTATTTT.

The chain recombines TRBV5-6 with TRBJ2-5; 7 nucleotides align to TRBD1. In germline, CDR1 is SGHDT, CDR2 YYEEEE. The CDR3 is 17 residues long. V dropped 4 bases and J dropped 1; count of bases not matched to a gene: 13. CDR3 nucleotides: TGTGCCAGCAGCGGGGGACAGCCAAACTTCTTCCAAGAGACCCAGTACTTC. It codes for CASSGGQPNFFQETQYF.

This clone appeared a single time. The chain joins TRBV29-1 to TRBJ2-7; the D gene is possibly TRBD2 (6 bases). V was trimmed by 4 bases and J by 2 bases, leaving 24 bases between them. CDR3 length: 17 residues. Germline CDR1 and CDR2: SQVTM and ANQGSEA. The CDR3 spells CSVVVRTRSRGTYEQYF. The CDR3 bases are TGCAGCGTTGTAGTACGAACACGCAGCCGGGGGACCTACGAGCAGTACTTC.

This clone was seen once. V is TRBV18 and J is TRBJ2-7, with TRBD1 identical over 7 bases. Germline V gene sequence: CDR1 KGHSH, CDR2 LQKENI. V trimming: 3 bases; J trimming: 3 bases; junction bases outside the gene matches: 8. This CDR3 region has 15 residues. CDR3 loop: CASSPKGAGDYEQYV. For the CDR3, the DNA is TGTGCCAGCTCACCGAAGGGGGCTGGTGACTACGAGCAGTACGTC.

The gene calls are TRBV27 and TRBJ2-1; 9 bases line up with TRBD2. Germline V gene sequence: CDR1 MNHEY, CDR2 SMNVEV (reference sequence). Trimming cost V 2 bases and J 4 bases; bases outside gene matches: 3. The CDR3 is 15 residues long. The DNA of the CDR3 is TGTGCCAGCAGTTTAATAGCGGGGGTTTACAATGAGCAGTTCTTC. Translated, it gives CASSLIAGVYNEQFF.

J is TRBJ2-2 and V is TRBV7-9; 11 bases map to TRBD2. The CDR3 has 16 amino acids. The V gene end was trimmed by 4 bases and the J gene end by 4 bases; junction bases not matched to a gene: 5. The germline V gene has CDR1 SEHNR and CDR2 FQNEAQ (reference sequence). As DNA, the CDR3 is TGTGCCAGCAGCTCCTTAGCGGGAGGGGTCACCGGGGAGCTGTTTTTT. Its translation: CASSSLAGGVTGELFF.

V gene TRBV5-4 combines with J gene TRBJ2-7; 11 positions match TRBD2. V gave up 0 bases and J gave up 11 bases; unmatched junction bases: 10. The CDR3 loop spans 15 amino acids. The germline V gene encodes CDR1 SGHNT and CDR2 YYREEE (reference sequence). The CDR3, as DNA: TGTGCCAGCAGCTTGGCCAGCACTAGCGGGAGAAGGAAGTACTTC. Protein sequence: CASSLASTSGRRKYF.

The chain couples TRBV9 to TRBJ2-3, with 10 positions matching TRBD2. Losses at the gene ends were 3 bases for V and 4 bases for J; bases not matched to a gene: 5. The CDR3 is made up of 15 amino acids. CDR1 SGDLS and CDR2 YYNGEE come from the germline V gene. The CDR3 DNA is TGTGCCAGCAGCGCTAGCGGGGGCACCCCAGATACGCAGTATTTT. Encoded protein: CASSASGGTPDTQYF. The full variable domain, with the rest looked up from reference TRBV9 and TRBJ2-3, is DSGVTQTPKHLITATGQRVTLRCSPRSGDLSVYWYQQSLDQGLQFLIQYYNGEERAKGNILERFSAQQFPDLHSELNLSSLELGDSALYFCASSASGGTPDTQYFGPGTRLTVL.

This chain links TRBV28 with TRBJ2-3; the D gene is possibly TRBD1 (6 bases). The ends were cut back, 3 bases at V and 2 bases at J, with 9 bases in the middle. The length of the CDR3 is 14 residues. The germline CDR1 and CDR2 sequences are MDHEN and SYDVKM. CDR3 region: CASSFAGATDTQYF. The CDR3 DNA sequence: TGTGCCAGCAGTTTTGCAGGGGCCACAGATACGCAGTATTTT.

The chain has TRBV11-2 and TRBJ1-1; 8 nucleotides align to TRBD1. The CDR3 totals 14 residues. Germline-derived CDR1 and CDR2 are SGHAT and FQNNGV. With 5 bases clipped from V and 11 bases from J, the junction kept 13 bases outside the gene matches. The CDR3 nucleotides are TGTGCCAGCAGCCCGTCTGGACAGGGCGCGAATGCTTTCTTT. Encoded protein: CASSPSGQGANAFF.

The chain joins TRBV30 to TRBJ1-4; 8 positions agree with TRBD1. The germline V gene has CDR1 GTSNPN and CDR2 SVGIG (reference sequence). The CDR3 spans 17 residues. V shed 2 bases and J 8 bases; nucleotides not matched to a gene: 16. As DNA, the CDR3 is TGTGCCTGGAGTTCTCCGACAGGGGTCCTTGGAGGAGAAAAACTGTTTTTT. Encoded protein: CAWSSPTGVLGGEKLFF.

This rearrangement joins TRBV4-3 to TRBJ1-4, with a tentative D call TRBD1 (5 bases). V lost 0 bases to trimming and J lost 4 bases, with 21 bases between them. Germline loops: CDR1 LGHNA, CDR2 YSLEER. The CDR3 is 19 residues long. The CDR3 DNA reads TGCGCCAGCAGCCAAGATAATCCGGGGGGTAGGCTCGGTAATGAAAAACTGTTTTTT. Protein product: CASSQDNPGGRLGNEKLFF.

CDR3 in amino acids: CASSLWVGQGETRGGYTF. As DNA, the CDR3 is TGTGCCAGCAGTTTATGGGTAGGACAGGGTGAGACTAGGGGTGGCTACACCTTC. The V gene is TRBV28, the J gene TRBJ1-2, with TRBD1 matching over 8 bases. Per germline, CDR1 MDHEN and CDR2 SYDVKM. The CDR3 has 18 residues. V lost 0 bases and J lost 7; bases outside the gene matches: 16.

The rearrangement links TRBV6-2 or TRBV6-3 to TRBJ1-5; TRBD1 aligns across 9 bases. V lost 2 bases and J lost 6; bases outside the gene matches: 8. Germline CDR1 is MNHEY and CDR2 is SVGEGT. This CDR3 spans 16 amino acids. The CDR3 loop is CASSYRRTGGSQPQHF. The CDR3 nucleotides read TGTGCCAGCAGTTACCGGCGAACAGGGGGCAGTCAGCCCCAGCATTTT.

The chain carries TRBV2 and TRBJ2-7, with a weak D call TRBD1 (5 bases). Germline CDR1 reads SNHLY; CDR2 reads FYNNEI. The CDR3 is 14 amino acids. Trimming removed 5 bases from V and 3 bases from J, with 14 bases in between. The CDR3 region has the DNA TGTGCCAGCAGTCCCCAGGGAATGTTCTACGAGCAGTACTTC. This gives the protein CASSPQGMFYEQYF.

The chain couples TRBV28 to TRBJ1-2; TRBD1 is a possible D gene (6 bases). The ends were cut back, 6 bases at V and 8 bases at J, with 16 bases in the middle. The CDR3 is 13 amino acids. Per germline, CDR1 MDHEN and CDR2 SYDVKM. As DNA, the CDR3 is TGTGCCAGCAGACTGGGACAAGAGAGGGGCTACACCTTC. It codes for CASRLGQERGYTF.